This T cell receptor (beta chain) was recorded in a study of T cells in localized non-small cell lung cancer. V was clipped by 5 bases and J by 6 bases, with 16 bases between them. Germline loops: CDR1 SGHNT, CDR2 YENEEA. The CDR3 length is 14 residues. This clone showed up just a few times. Assay: immunoSEQ multiplex PCR; the TCRdb copy retains only in-frame clones and omits some. The sample lists about 2,600 clones, 20% to 25% seen once, with around 6.8% in the top ten. The chain uses TRBV11-3 and TRBJ1-2, with D maybe TRBD1 (5 bases). This TCR was sampled from a woman aged 35-70 years with stage I lung adenocarcinoma. The specimen was lung tumor tissue, collected before any cancer treatment. This CDR3 reads CASSQVPGTNGYTF. The CDR3 DNA reads as TGTGCCAGCAGCCAGGTACCAGGGACTAATGGCTACACCTTC.